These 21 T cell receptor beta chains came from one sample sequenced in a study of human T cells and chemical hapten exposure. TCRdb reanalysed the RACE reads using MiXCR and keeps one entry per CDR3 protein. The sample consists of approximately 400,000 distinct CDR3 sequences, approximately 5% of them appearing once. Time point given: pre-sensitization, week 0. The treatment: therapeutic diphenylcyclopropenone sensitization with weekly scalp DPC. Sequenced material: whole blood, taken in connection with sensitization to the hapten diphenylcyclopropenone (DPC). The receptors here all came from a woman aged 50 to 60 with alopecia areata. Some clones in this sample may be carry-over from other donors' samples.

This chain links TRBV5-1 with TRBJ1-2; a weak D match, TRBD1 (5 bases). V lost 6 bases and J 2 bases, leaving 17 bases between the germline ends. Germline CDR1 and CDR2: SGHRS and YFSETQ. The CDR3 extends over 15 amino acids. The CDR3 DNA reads TGCGCCAGCAAAGCATACCGACAGAGGAACTATGGCTACACCTTC. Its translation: CASKAYRQRNYGYTF.

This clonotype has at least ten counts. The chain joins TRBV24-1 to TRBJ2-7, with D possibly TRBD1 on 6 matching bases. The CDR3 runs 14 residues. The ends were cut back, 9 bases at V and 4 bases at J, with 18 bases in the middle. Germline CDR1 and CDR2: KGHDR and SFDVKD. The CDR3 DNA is TGTGCCACCGCAACCGGACAGCCTCCTTACGAGCAGTACTTC. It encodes CATATGQPPYEQYF.

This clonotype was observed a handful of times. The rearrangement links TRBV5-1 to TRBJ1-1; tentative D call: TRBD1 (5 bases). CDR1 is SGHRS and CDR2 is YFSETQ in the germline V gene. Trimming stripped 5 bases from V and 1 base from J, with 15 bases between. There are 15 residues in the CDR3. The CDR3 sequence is CASSPLRQTNTEAFF. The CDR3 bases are TGCGCCAGCAGTCCCCTTCGACAGACGAACACTGAAGCTTTCTTT.

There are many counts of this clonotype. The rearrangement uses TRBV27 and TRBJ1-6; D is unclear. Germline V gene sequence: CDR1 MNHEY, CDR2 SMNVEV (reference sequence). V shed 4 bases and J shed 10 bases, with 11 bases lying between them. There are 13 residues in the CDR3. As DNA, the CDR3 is TGTGCCAGCAGTTCTAGGGAGAACTCACCCCTCCACTTT. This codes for CASSSRENSPLHF.

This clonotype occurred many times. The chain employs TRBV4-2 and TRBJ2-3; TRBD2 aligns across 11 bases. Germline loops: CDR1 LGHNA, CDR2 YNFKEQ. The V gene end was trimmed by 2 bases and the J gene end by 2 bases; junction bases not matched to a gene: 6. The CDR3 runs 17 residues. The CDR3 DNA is TGTGCCAGCAGCCAATTACTAGCGGGAGTGGTCACAGATACGCAGTATTTT. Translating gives CASSQLLAGVVTDTQYF.

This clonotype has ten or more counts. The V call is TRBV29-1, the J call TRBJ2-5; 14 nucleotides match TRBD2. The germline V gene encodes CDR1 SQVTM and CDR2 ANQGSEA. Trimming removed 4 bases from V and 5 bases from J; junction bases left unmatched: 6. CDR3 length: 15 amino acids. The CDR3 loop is CSVARLAGGWETQYF. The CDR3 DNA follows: TGCAGCGTTGCCCGACTAGCGGGAGGGTGGGAGACCCAGTACTTC. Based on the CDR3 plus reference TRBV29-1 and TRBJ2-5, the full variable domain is SAVISQKPSRDICQRGTSLTIQCQVDSQVTMMFWYRQQPGQSLTLIATANQGSEATYESGFVIDKFPISRPNLTFSTLTVSNMSPEDSSIYLCSVARLAGGWETQYFGPGTRLLVL.

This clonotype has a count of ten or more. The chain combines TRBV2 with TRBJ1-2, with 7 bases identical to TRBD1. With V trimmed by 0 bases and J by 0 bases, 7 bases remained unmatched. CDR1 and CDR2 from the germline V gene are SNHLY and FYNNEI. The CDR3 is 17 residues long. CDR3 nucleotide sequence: TGTGCCAGCAGTGAAGCAGGGACAGCCAACGCTAACTATGGCTACACCTTC. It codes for CASSEAGTANANYGYTF.

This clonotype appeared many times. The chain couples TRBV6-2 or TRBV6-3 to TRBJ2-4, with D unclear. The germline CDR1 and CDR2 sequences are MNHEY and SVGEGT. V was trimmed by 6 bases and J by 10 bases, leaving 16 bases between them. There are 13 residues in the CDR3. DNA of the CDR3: TGTGCCAGCAGATACGGACCGGTTGAGATTCAGTACTTC. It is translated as CASRYGPVEIQYF.

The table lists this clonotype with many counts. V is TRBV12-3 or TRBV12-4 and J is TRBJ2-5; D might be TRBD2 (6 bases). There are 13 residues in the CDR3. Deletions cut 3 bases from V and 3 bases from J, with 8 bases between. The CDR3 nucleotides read TGTGCCAGCAGTTTTATAGCGGAAGAGACCCAGTACTTC. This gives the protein CASSFIAEETQYF.

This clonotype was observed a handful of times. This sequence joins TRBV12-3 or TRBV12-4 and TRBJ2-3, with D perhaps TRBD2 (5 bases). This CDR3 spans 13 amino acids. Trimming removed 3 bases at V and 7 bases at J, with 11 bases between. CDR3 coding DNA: TGTGCCAGCAGTTTCCGAGGGAGCAATACGCAGTATTTT. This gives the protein CASSFRGSNTQYF.

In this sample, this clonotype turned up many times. The CDR3 sequence: CASSVRTSGNTGELFF. The DNA of the CDR3 is TGTGCCAGCAGCGTAAGGACTAGCGGGAACACCGGGGAGCTGTTTTTT. V usage is TRBV11-3 and J usage is TRBJ2-2; the match to TRBD2 covers 10 bases. With 5 bases clipped from V and 1 base from J, the junction kept 4 bases outside the gene matches. The CDR3 has 16 amino acids. CDR1 and CDR2 from the germline V gene are SGHNT and YENEEA.

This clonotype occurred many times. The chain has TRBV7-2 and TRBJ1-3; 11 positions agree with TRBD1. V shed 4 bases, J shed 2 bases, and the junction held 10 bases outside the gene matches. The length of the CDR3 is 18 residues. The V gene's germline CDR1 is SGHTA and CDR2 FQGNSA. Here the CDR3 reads CASSSGQGARFPGNTIYF. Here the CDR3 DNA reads TGTGCCAGCAGCTCAGGACAGGGGGCACGCTTTCCTGGAAACACCATATATTTT.

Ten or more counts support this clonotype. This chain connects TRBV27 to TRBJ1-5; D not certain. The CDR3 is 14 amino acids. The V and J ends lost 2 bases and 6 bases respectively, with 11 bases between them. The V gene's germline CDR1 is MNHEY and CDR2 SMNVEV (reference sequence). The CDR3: CASSLRGQFQPQHF. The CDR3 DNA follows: TGTGCCAGCAGTTTACGTGGGCAGTTTCAGCCCCAGCATTTT.

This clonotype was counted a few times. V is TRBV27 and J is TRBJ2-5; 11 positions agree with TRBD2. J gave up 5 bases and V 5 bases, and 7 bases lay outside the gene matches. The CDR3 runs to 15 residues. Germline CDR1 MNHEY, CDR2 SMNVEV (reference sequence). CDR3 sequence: CASSVLAGAGETQYF. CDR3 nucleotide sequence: TGTGCCAGCAGTGTACTAGCGGGAGCTGGGGAGACCCAGTACTTC.

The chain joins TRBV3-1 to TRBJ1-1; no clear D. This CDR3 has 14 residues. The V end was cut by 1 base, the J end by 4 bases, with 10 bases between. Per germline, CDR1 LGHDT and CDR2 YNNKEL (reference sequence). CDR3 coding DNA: TGTGCCAGCAGCCAAGGGACCATCGCCACTGAAGCTTTCTTT. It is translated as CASSQGTIATEAFF.

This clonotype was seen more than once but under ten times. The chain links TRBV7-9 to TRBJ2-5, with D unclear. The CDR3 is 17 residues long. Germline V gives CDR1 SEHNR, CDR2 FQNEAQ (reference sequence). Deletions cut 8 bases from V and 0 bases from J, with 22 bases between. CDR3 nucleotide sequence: TGTGCCAGCCCCCCTCCTGTTGGCACCCTGTACCAAGAGACCCAGTACTTC. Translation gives CASPPPVGTLYQETQYF.

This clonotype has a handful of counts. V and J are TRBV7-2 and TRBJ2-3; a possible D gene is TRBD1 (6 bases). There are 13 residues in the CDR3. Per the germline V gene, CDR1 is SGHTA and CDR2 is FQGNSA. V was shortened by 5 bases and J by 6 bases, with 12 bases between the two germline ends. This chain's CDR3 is CASSPQGFDTQYF. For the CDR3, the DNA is TGTGCCAGCAGCCCCCAGGGGTTTGATACGCAGTATTTT.

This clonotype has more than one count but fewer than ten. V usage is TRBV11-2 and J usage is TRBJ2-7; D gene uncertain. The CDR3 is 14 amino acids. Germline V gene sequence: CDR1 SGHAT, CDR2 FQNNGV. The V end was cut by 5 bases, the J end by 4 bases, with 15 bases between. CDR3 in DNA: TGTGCCAGCAGCCTCGGCGGAATCAGTTACGAGCAGTACTTC. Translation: CASSLGGISYEQYF.

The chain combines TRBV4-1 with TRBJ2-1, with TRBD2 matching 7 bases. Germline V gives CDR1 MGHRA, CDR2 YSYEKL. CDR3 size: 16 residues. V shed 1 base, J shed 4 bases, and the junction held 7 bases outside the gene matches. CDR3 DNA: TGCGCCAGCAGCCAAGGGCCGCTAGCGGAATACAATGAGCAGTTCTTC. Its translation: CASSQGPLAEYNEQFF.

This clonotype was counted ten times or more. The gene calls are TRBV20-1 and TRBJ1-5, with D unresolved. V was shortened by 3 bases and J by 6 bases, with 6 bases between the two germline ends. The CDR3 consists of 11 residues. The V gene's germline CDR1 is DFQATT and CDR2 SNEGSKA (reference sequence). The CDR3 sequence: CSARSGQPQHF. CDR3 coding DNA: TGCAGTGCTAGGTCAGGTCAGCCCCAGCATTTT.

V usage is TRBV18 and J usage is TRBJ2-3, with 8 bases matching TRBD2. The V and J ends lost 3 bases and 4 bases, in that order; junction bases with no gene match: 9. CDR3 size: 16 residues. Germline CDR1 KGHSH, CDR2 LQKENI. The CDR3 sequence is CASSPLREGGADTQYF. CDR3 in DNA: TGTGCCAGCTCACCTCTCCGGGAGGGGGGCGCAGATACGCAGTATTTT.